This TCR beta chain emerged from a study of T cell responses to AZD1222 COVID-19 vaccine. Using immunoSEQ multiplex PCR, the repertoire was profiled, and TCRdb retains in-frame clones only, with some absent. The sample includes about 68,000 clones, just over 85% of them seen just once. The CDR3 runs 15 residues. Trimming took off 7 bases at V and 0 bases at J, with 14 bases between the two ends. The germline V gene encodes CDR1 MNHNY and CDR2 SVGAGI (reference sequence). Note on this clone: Its antigen remains unknown.

Study-level results: Among the donors, most were white British and more were female, and clonal diversity was possibly underestimated. Only after the peak T cell response were repertoires sampled. AZD1222 recipients seropositive at baseline numbered only six.

The genes are TRBV6-6 and TRBJ2-3, with a weak D call TRBD2 (6 bases). The source material was peripheral blood, sampled on day 0 of AZD1222 vaccination. This sequence originates from an adult in good health. The CDR3 region is CASTLSGTSTDTQYF. CDR3 sequence (DNA): TGTGCCAGCACACTTAGCGGCACTAGCACAGATACGCAGTATTTT.